This T cell receptor beta chain is drawn from a study of naive and memory T cell subsets. Regarding the study as a whole: From naive to CM, EM and EMRA, diversity decreased and Gini increased. Naive repertoires, especially CD8, held a few larger clonotypes, possibly memory cells re-expressing CD45RA.

Two oligonucleotides, mixed equimolar, formed the beta constant-region primer covering TRBC1 and TRBC2. Nested alpha and beta constant-region primers with the SP2 primer drove four PCR rounds on ligated cDNA. Via MiXCR, TCRdb re-called the UMI-ligation and nested PCR reads, giving one row per CDR3 protein. The repertoire holds approximately 150,000 distinct CDR3 sequences, with roughly 20% as singletons. Sequential positive selection took CD4 T cells first, then CD8 T cells. Cells stained for CD3, CD4, CD8, CD45RA, CD27 and viability were sorted into four CD45RA/CD27 subsets. In this sample, this clonotype turned up a few times. Its antigen is not identified. V was clipped by 6 bases and J by 3 bases, with 12 bases between them. The CDR3 loop spans 13 amino acids. From germline, CDR1 is LGHDT and CDR2 YNNKEL (reference sequence).

The sample taken for sequencing was naive CD4+ T cells from blood. The clonotype originates from a human donor in good health. V usage is TRBV3-1 and J usage is TRBJ2-7; TRBD1 or TRBD2 may be the D gene (6 bases each). This CDR3 reads CASSPGDFYEQYF. CDR3 nucleotides: TGTGCCAGCAGTCCAGGGGACTTCTACGAGCAGTACTTC.